Listed here are 18 T cell receptor beta chains from one sample, sequenced in a study of blood T cell repertoires in COVID-19. The data were produced by immunoSEQ multiplex PCR, yet TCRdb's version contains in-frame clones alone and is incomplete. This table has hundreds of thousands of clones, about 90% appearing once. Specimen: PBMCs or T cells enriched from blood (not recorded which). The receptor set was obtained from a woman aged 25 to 39 who had recovered from COVID-19.

The rearrangement joins TRBV25-1 to TRBJ2-7, with D perhaps TRBD1 (5 bases). Germline values: CDR1 MGHDK, CDR2 SYGVNS. The CDR3 length is 12 residues. The V and J ends lost 10 bases and 4 bases respectively, with 14 bases between them. CDR3 loop: CATQGSLYEQYF. The CDR3 DNA reads as TGTGCCACCCAGGGTTCCCTGTACGAGCAGTACTTC.

The chain couples TRBV7-6 to TRBJ2-2; 7 nucleotides line up with TRBD1. V shed 2 bases and J 1 base; nucleotides not matched to a gene: 7. CDR3 length equals 17 residues. Germline values: CDR1 SGHVS, CDR2 FNYEAQ. Here the CDR3 reads CASSLQQGWRNTGELFF. DNA of the CDR3: TGTGCCAGCAGCTTACAACAGGGGTGGCGGAACACCGGGGAGCTGTTTTTT.

This clone appeared a few times. This chain joins TRBV14 and TRBJ2-7, with 9 nucleotides matching TRBD2. The CDR3 contains 15 residues. Unmatched junction bases numbered 8, after V lost 4 bases and J lost 4 bases. Germline V gene data show CDR1 as SGHDN and CDR2 as FVKESK. CDR3 region: CASSRFGAGGYEQYF. CDR3 coding DNA: TGTGCCAGCAGCCGGTTCGGGGCGGGAGGGTACGAGCAGTACTTC.

This chain uses TRBV4-1 with TRBJ2-3, with TRBD2 identical over 9 bases. V lost 6 bases, J lost 0 bases, and 4 bases stayed unmatched. Germline V gene sequence: CDR1 MGHRA, CDR2 YSYEKL. CDR3 size: 15 residues. This chain's CDR3 is CASRRLAASTDTQYF. CDR3 bases: TGCGCCAGCAGAAGACTAGCGGCTAGCACAGATACGCAGTATTTT.

The chain uses TRBV5-1 and TRBJ2-6; 7 bases match TRBD1. Trimming removed 4 bases from V and 7 bases from J; junction bases left unmatched: 14. The CDR3 covers 17 residues. Germline CDR1 and CDR2: SGHRS and YFSETQ. CDR3 sequence: CASSLTGLRSGANVLTF. The CDR3 nucleotides are TGCGCCAGCAGCCTGACAGGGTTAAGGTCAGGAGCCAACGTCCTGACTTTC. The complete variable domain, with remaining parts taken from reference TRBV5-1 and TRBJ2-6, reads KAGVTQTPRYLIKTRGQQVTLSCSPISGHRSVSWYQQTPGQGLQFLFEYFSETQRNKGNFPGRFSGRQFSNSRSEMNVSTLELGDSALYLCASSLTGLRSGANVLTFGAGSRLTVL.

This clone was found a few times. The chain couples TRBV7-9 to TRBJ1-1; D call uncertain. The germline V gene has CDR1 SEHNR and CDR2 FQNEAQ (reference sequence). The ends were cut back, 2 bases at V and 6 bases at J, with 13 bases in the middle. This CDR3 has 14 residues. The chain's CDR3 is CASSLTPGYAEAFF. In nucleotides, the CDR3 is TGTGCCAGCAGCTTAACCCCAGGATACGCTGAAGCTTTCTTT.

This clone was seen more than once but under ten times. V is TRBV3-1 (or the pseudogene TRBV3-2) and J is TRBJ2-1; no clear D. Germline loops: CDR1 LGHDT, CDR2 YNNKEL (reference sequence). V was shortened by 1 base and J by 0 bases, with 7 bases between the two germline ends. The CDR3 is made up of 15 amino acids. CDR3 coding DNA: TGTGCCAGCAGCCAAGCGCTTAGCTCCTACAATGAGCAGTTCTTC. Protein product: CASSQALSSYNEQFF.

The chain has TRBV7-8 and TRBJ2-1, with D possibly matching TRBD2 (5 bases). Germline V gene lookup returns CDR1 SGHVS and CDR2 FQNEAQ. This CDR3 is 12 amino acids long. The V and J ends lost 1 base and 9 bases respectively, with 7 bases between them. The CDR3 reads CASSLVASEQFF. The CDR3 nucleotides read TGTGCCAGCAGCTTAGTAGCGAGTGAGCAGTTCTTC.

V and J are TRBV24-1 and TRBJ1-5; D is unresolved. This CDR3 contains 13 residues. The germline CDR1 and CDR2 sequences are KGHDR and SFDVKD. V lost 4 bases to trimming and J lost 9 bases, with 12 bases between them. Written as DNA, the CDR3 is TGTGCCACCAGTGACCGGTCGCTCGCGCCCCAGCATTTT. Residues: CATSDRSLAPQHF.

V is TRBV3-1 (or the pseudogene TRBV3-2) and J is TRBJ2-3, with a possible D match to TRBD2 (5 bases). Germline V gene lookup returns CDR1 LGHDT and CDR2 YNNKEL (reference sequence). The V and J ends lost 1 base and 5 bases respectively, with 13 bases between them. The CDR3 has 15 amino acids. The chain's CDR3 is CASSQGLAYGDTQYF. In nucleotides, the CDR3 is TGTGCCAGCAGCCAAGGGCTAGCATATGGAGATACGCAGTATTTT.

The chain joins TRBV24-1 to TRBJ2-1; a weak D match, TRBD2 (6 bases). Germline V lookup: CDR1 KGHDR, CDR2 SFDVKD. This CDR3 has 12 amino acids. V lost 5 bases and J lost 9, with 10 bases in between. CDR3 sequence reads: CATSASGVEQFF. The CDR3 nucleotides read TGTGCCACCAGTGCTTCGGGAGTTGAGCAGTTCTTC.

CDR3: CASSISSGTYEQYF. CDR3 sequence (DNA): TGTGCCAGCAGCATTTCTAGCGGCACCTACGAGCAGTACTTC. The chain recombines TRBV11-2 with TRBJ2-7, with 7 bases lining up with TRBD2. Germline CDR1 is SGHAT and CDR2 is FQNNGV. The CDR3 sequence is 14 residues long. Trimming removed 5 bases from V and 2 bases from J; junction bases left unmatched: 6.

This rearrangement joins TRBV4-2 to TRBJ2-4; D is perhaps TRBD2 (5 bases). The CDR3 has 13 amino acids. Trimming took off 1 base at V and 8 bases at J, with 9 bases between the two ends. CDR1 and CDR2 from the germline V gene are LGHNA and YNFKEQ. CDR3 sequence reads: CASSQGAGDIQYF. CDR3 in DNA: TGTGCCAGCAGCCAAGGGGCGGGTGACATTCAGTACTTC.

The V and J genes are TRBV28 and TRBJ2-3; 7 nucleotides line up with TRBD2. V trimming: 5 bases; J trimming: 0 bases; junction bases outside the gene matches: 2. In germline, CDR1 is MDHEN, CDR2 SYDVKM. This CDR3 region has 14 residues. The CDR3 region has the DNA TGTGCCAGCAGTCCGACTAGCAGCACAGATACGCAGTATTTT. Translation gives CASSPTSSTDTQYF.

The V gene is TRBV19, the J gene TRBJ1-4, with 7 nucleotides matching TRBD1. This CDR3 contains 14 residues. CDR1 and CDR2 from the germline V gene are LNHDA and SQIVND (reference sequence). The J segment lost 5 bases and the V segment lost 4 bases, leaving 4 bases of the junction unmatched. CDR3 residues: CASSRDRRNEKLFF. The CDR3 coding sequence is TGTGCCAGTAGTAGGGACAGAAGGAATGAAAAACTGTTTTTT.

The chain carries TRBV25-1 and TRBJ1-4; tentatively, D is TRBD1 (6 bases). Germline CDR1 MGHDK, CDR2 SYGVNS. The CDR3 runs to 15 residues. With 5 bases removed from V and 5 bases from J, the gap between germline ends came to 15 bases. The CDR3 here is CASSPPGHLNEKLFF. The DNA for the CDR3 is TGTGCCAGCAGTCCACCGGGACACTTAAATGAAAAACTGTTTTTT.

With respect to this clone: One end of the junction does not line up with germline, which may come from a read error. V usage is TRBV7-7 and J usage is TRBJ2-5; 7 bases fit TRBD2. CDR1 and CDR2 from the germline V gene are SSHAT and FNYEAQ (reference sequence). This CDR3 comprises 13 residues. CDR3 region: CASSFPGGETQYF. The CDR3 nucleotides read TGTGCTAGCAGCTTCCCGGGGGGAGAGACCCAGTACTTC.

The genes are TRBV19 and TRBJ2-6, with D possibly TRBD1 on 5 matching bases. V lost 11 bases and J 2 bases, leaving 19 bases between the germline ends. This CDR3 has 16 residues. Looked up from germline, CDR1 is LNHDA and CDR2 is SQIVND (reference sequence). DNA of the CDR3: TGTGCCTCTAATGAGTTAGGGGAACCTGGGGCCAACGTCCTGACTTTC. Its protein is CASNELGEPGANVLTF.